This T cell receptor beta chain was found in a study of blood T cell repertoires in COVID-19. Study-wide background: Spain, Italy and the United States supplied samples that represented acute and convalescent COVID-19. PBMCs, B-cell-depleted T cells, or T cells provided the cDNA or gDNA that made up the material.

In the original workflow: Reference gene primer amplification in the assay estimated nucleated cell counts. TCRdb keeps only in-frame clones here, not all; method: immunoSEQ multiplex PCR. V and J calls and clone size are given by that table; D and trimming were obtained from the DNA. Of tens of thousands of clones listed, 85% to 95% are singletons. The CDR3 sequence is 11 residues long. Trimming left V 3 bases short and J 5 bases short, with 7 bases between. Germline loops: CDR1 DFQATT, CDR2 SNEGSKA (reference sequence). The specimen sequenced was peripheral blood. The receptor's source is a man between 65 and 79 years old with active COVID-19. The chain couples TRBV20-1 to TRBJ2-5, with D unclear. In DNA, the CDR3 is TGCAGTGCTAGCTATCCTGAGACCCAGTACTTC. This encodes CSASYPETQYF.